The text below deals with one T cell receptor beta chain. This record comes from a study of blood T cell repertoires in COVID-19. Only in-frame clones appear in the TCRdb table, and some are missing; sequencing was by immunoSEQ multiplex PCR. The data hold 150,000 to 200,000 clones, with roughly 86% observed a single time. This clonotype was sampled from a woman older than 75 in a cohort sampled during active or convalescent COVID-19. Sequences were obtained from peripheral blood.

CDR3: CASSKVGRDNYGYTF. CDR3 bases: TGTGCCAGCAGCAAAGTGGGCAGGGATAACTATGGCTACACCTTC. The chain carries TRBV21-1 and TRBJ1-2; the listed D gene, TRBD1, was not tested against the DNA. TRBV21-1 is given as a pseudogene. This CDR3 contains 15 residues.